Each of the 18 T cell receptor beta chains below was sequenced from the same sample in a study of T cells in Graves' hyperthyroidism and ophthalmopathy. Template material for amplifying TCR beta CDR3 regions consisted of RNA transcripts. HTBI primers drove first-round RT-PCR of the TCR CDR3. TCRdb processed the multiplex PCR reads anew with MiXCR; each CDR3 protein has one entry. The repertoire holds hundreds of thousands of distinct CDR3 sequences, with 14% as singletons. Specimen: blood. These receptors all come from a woman in her late teens or twenties with Graves' hyperthyroidism.

There are many counts of this clonotype. The chain links TRBV6-5 to TRBJ1-1; D is possibly TRBD1 (6 bases). V was cut by 0 bases and J by 6 bases, with 11 bases left in between. The CDR3 contains 14 residues. The germline V gene has CDR1 MNHEY and CDR2 SVGAGI. The CDR3 sequence is CASSYSGHLPEAFF. Here the CDR3 DNA reads TGTGCCAGCAGTTACTCGGGACATTTACCTGAAGCTTTCTTT.

A few counts support this clonotype. J is TRBJ1-2 and V is TRBV19; D ambiguous. Germline V gives CDR1 LNHDA, CDR2 SQIVND (reference sequence). The CDR3 totals 15 residues. With 2 bases removed from V and 4 bases from J, the gap between germline ends came to 14 bases. CDR3 DNA sequence: TGTGCCAGTAGTATAAGTTGGCTCGATCCCTATGGCTACACCTTC. It is translated as CASSISWLDPYGYTF.

The chain recombines TRBV4-1 with TRBJ1-4; 8 bases align to TRBD1. Trimming cost V 5 bases and J 8 bases; bases outside gene matches: 10. Per germline, CDR1 MGHRA and CDR2 YSYEKL. The CDR3 consists of 15 residues. The CDR3 nucleotides read TGCGCCAGCAGCGGGCGACAGGGGCAAAGGGAAAAACTGTTTTTT. Protein sequence: CASSGRQGQREKLFF.

This clonotype was counted ten times or more. The V call is TRBV28, the J call TRBJ2-3; D may match TRBD1 or TRBD2 (6 bases each). Per germline, CDR1 MDHEN and CDR2 SYDVKM. The V gene lost 8 bases and the J gene lost 3 bases, with 18 bases spanning the gap. This CDR3 contains 15 residues. The CDR3 reads CASSYMGGATDTQYF. The CDR3 DNA reads as TGTGCCAGCTCCTATATGGGGGGCGCGACAGATACGCAGTATTTT. The full variable domain, completed using reference TRBV28 and TRBJ2-3, is DVKVTQSSRYLVKRTGEKVFLECVQDMDHENMFWYRQDPGLGLRLIYFSYDVKMKEKGDIPEGYSVSREKKERFSLILESASTNQTSMYLCASSYMGGATDTQYFGPGTRLTVL.

This clonotype was counted many times. The chain carries TRBV5-1 and TRBJ2-6, with D perhaps TRBD2 (5 bases). The V end was cut by 0 bases, the J end by 1 base, with 8 bases between. CDR1 and CDR2 from the germline V gene are SGHRS and YFSETQ. The length of the CDR3 is 16 residues. CDR3 nucleotides: TGCGCCAGCAGCTTGGTTCCGGGGTCTGGGGCCAACGTCCTGACTTTC. It yields the protein CASSLVPGSGANVLTF. Drawing the rest from reference TRBV5-1 and TRBJ2-6, the complete variable domain is KAGVTQTPRYLIKTRGQQVTLSCSPISGHRSVSWYQQTPGQGLQFLFEYFSETQRNKGNFPGRFSGRQFSNSRSEMNVSTLELGDSALYLCASSLVPGSGANVLTFGAGSRLTVL.

Only a few counts were recorded for this clonotype. J is TRBJ2-7 and V is TRBV30; D is possibly TRBD1 (5 bases). Trimming left V 1 base short and J 2 bases short, with 9 bases between. This CDR3 has 13 amino acids. Germline lookup yields CDR1 GTSNPN and CDR2 SVGIG (reference sequence). The CDR3 DNA sequence: TGTGCCTGGAGTGGACAGCCTCCCTACGAGCAGTACTTC. Its protein is CAWSGQPPYEQYF.

Concerning this clonotype itself: This likely comes from a read error, as the CDR3 has no conserved phenylalanine or tryptophan at its end. This chain connects TRBV30 to TRBJ1-5, with D possibly being TRBD1 (5 bases). The CDR3 is 15 residues long. CDR1 is GTSNPN and CDR2 is SVGIG in the germline V gene (reference sequence). Trimming took 1 base from V and 0 from J, leaving 10 bases between them. The CDR3 sequence: CAWSADTGSNQPQHS. For the CDR3, the DNA is TGTGCCTGGAGTGCGGACACCGGTAGCAATCAGCCCCAGCATTCT.

This rearrangement joins TRBV7-9 to TRBJ2-5, with D maybe TRBD1 (5 bases). This CDR3 contains 15 residues. Trimming took 0 bases from V and 4 from J, leaving 12 bases between them. Germline assignment: CDR1 SEHNR and CDR2 FQNEAQ (reference sequence). The DNA for the CDR3 is TGTGCCAGCAGCTTAGCGCAGGCAGGGCGAGAGACCCAGTACTTC. This gives the protein CASSLAQAGRETQYF. The full variable domain, rest sourced from reference TRBV7-9 and TRBJ2-5, is DTGVSQNPRHKITKRGQNVTFRCDPISEHNRLYWYRQTLGQGPEFLTYFQNEAQLEKSRLLSDRFSAERPKGSFSTLEIQRTEQGDSAMYLCASSLAQAGRETQYFGPGTRLLVL.

This clonotype was detected only a few times. The chain joins TRBV29-1 to TRBJ2-7, with D tentatively TRBD1 (6 bases). V was pared by 1 base and J by 2 bases, with 9 bases between. The CDR3 consists of 13 residues. Per germline, CDR1 SQVTM and CDR2 ANQGSEA. CDR3 sequence reads: CSVEGGQTYEQYF. CDR3 sequence (DNA): TGCAGCGTTGAAGGTGGACAGACCTACGAGCAGTACTTC.

This clonotype has ten or more counts. This chain links TRBV7-9 with TRBJ2-5; unclear D gene. Germline assignment: CDR1 SEHNR and CDR2 FQNEAQ (reference sequence). CDR3 size: 15 residues. V lost 5 bases and J 5 bases, leaving 18 bases between the germline ends. The CDR3 DNA reads as TGTGCCAGCAGCGCGCCAACCGTGGTCCAGGAGACCCAGTACTTC. It specifies CASSAPTVVQETQYF.

As for this clonotype: With a much larger clone just one base away, this may be a read error. This likely comes from a read error, as the CDR3 has no conserved phenylalanine or tryptophan at its end. CDR3 in amino acids: CASTSRTGAYEQYL. In nucleotides, the CDR3 is TGTGCCAGCACATCCCGGACAGGGGCCTACGAGCAGTACCTC. The gene calls are TRBV6-1 and TRBJ2-7; 9 bases map to TRBD1. J gave up 2 bases and V 7 bases, and 6 bases lay outside the gene matches. CDR1 and CDR2 from the germline V gene are MNHNS and SASEGT. The CDR3 loop spans 14 amino acids.

This clonotype was detected many times. The rearrangement joins TRBV13 to TRBJ2-7; perhaps TRBD1 as D (6 bases). The germline V and J ends were trimmed by 4 bases and 2 bases, with 12 bases remaining between them. The CDR3 has 14 amino acids. Germline values: CDR1 PRHDT, CDR2 FYEKMQ (reference sequence). DNA of the CDR3: TGTGCCAGCAGCTACCACAGGGAAACCTACGAGCAGTACTTC. Translated, it gives CASSYHRETYEQYF.

This clonotype appeared a few times. The chain joins TRBV27 to TRBJ1-2; TRBD1 matches at 8 bases. Per germline, CDR1 MNHEY and CDR2 SMNVEV (reference sequence). With V trimmed by 0 bases and J by 6 bases, 6 bases remained unmatched. There are 15 residues in the CDR3. The CDR3 nucleotides are TGTGCCAGCAGTTTATCGCCGACAGGGGTGGATGGCTACACCTTC. It is translated as CASSLSPTGVDGYTF.

This clonotype has just a few counts. CDR3 coding DNA: TGCGCCAGCAGCCAAGTGGGGAGTAGGAATGAGCAGTTCTTC. As protein: CASSQVGSRNEQFF. J is TRBJ2-1 and V is TRBV4-1; TRBD2 might be the D (5 bases). Germline-derived CDR1 and CDR2 are MGHRA and YSYEKL. The CDR3 has 14 amino acids. The V end lost 1 base, the J end lost 7 bases, and 11 bases lay between the germline ends.

The sample holds many counts of this clonotype. The V and J genes are TRBV27 and TRBJ2-1, with D maybe TRBD1 (6 bases). CDR3 length equals 15 residues. The germline CDR1 and CDR2 sequences are MNHEY and SMNVEV (reference sequence). The V end was cut by 5 bases, the J end by 2 bases, with 13 bases between. CDR3 region: CASSPGTYAYNEQFF. The CDR3 nucleotides are TGTGCCAGCAGTCCCGGGACATACGCCTACAATGAGCAGTTCTTC.

The chain links TRBV9 to TRBJ2-5; D is ambiguous. The CDR3 covers 14 residues. Germline CDR1 SGDLS, CDR2 YYNGEE. V lost 4 bases to trimming and J lost 4 bases, with 14 bases between them. The CDR3 DNA reads TGTGCCAGCAGCCCTGGACCCCCGGGAGAGACCCAGTACTTC. Translating it yields CASSPGPPGETQYF.

This sequence joins TRBV9 and TRBJ2-6; TRBD1 matches 7 bases. The V and J ends lost 4 bases and 4 bases, in that order; junction bases with no gene match: 2. Germline V gene sequence: CDR1 SGDLS, CDR2 YYNGEE. The CDR3 loop spans 14 amino acids. The CDR3 spells CASSQGEGANVLTF. The CDR3 DNA sequence: TGTGCCAGCAGCCAGGGGGAGGGGGCCAACGTCCTGACTTTC.

This clonotype was seen a single time. The V gene is TRBV20-1, the J gene TRBJ2-1; D may be TRBD2 (6 bases). The V end lost 3 bases, the J end lost 0 bases, and 12 bases lay between the germline ends. In germline, CDR1 is DFQATT, CDR2 SNEGSKA (reference sequence). The CDR3 has 15 residues. In nucleotides, the CDR3 is TGCAGTGCTAGGAGGGACTCTAGCTCCTACAATGAGCAGTTCTTC. It codes for CSARRDSSSYNEQFF.